Here is one TCR beta chain with its context. The data originate from a study of blood T cell repertoires in COVID-19. On the study more broadly: The origin of the acute and convalescent COVID-19 samples was the United States, Italy and Spain. Sources were T cells, B-cell-depleted T cells, or PBMCs; the material itself was cDNA or gDNA.

Between the trimmed V and J ends, which lost 0 bases and 0 bases, there was a span of 15 bases. The CDR3 consists of 17 residues. Germline CDR1 and CDR2: SGHNT and YENEEA. Those enrolled in Seattle joined during active infection and were followed longitudinally afterward. Under the authors' procedure: It was from reference gene primer amplification that nucleated cell counts were estimated. Profiled with immunoSEQ multiplex PCR; TCRdb holds only in-frame clones, not every one. That table is the source of V, J and clone size, and D and trimming were worked out from the DNA. This table holds over 150,000 clones, roughly four fifths found once.

The specimen sequenced was peripheral blood. The chain has TRBV11-3 and TRBJ2-7; perhaps TRBD1 as D (5 bases). This receptor was taken from a woman aged 70-85 years with COVID-19, enrolled during active disease. CDR3 residues: CASSLEQGSAYSYEQYF. The DNA of the CDR3 is TGTGCCAGCAGCTTAGAGCAGGGTTCGGCTTACTCCTACGAGCAGTACTTC.